The source of this T cell receptor (beta chain) is a study of blood T cell repertoires in COVID-19. As for the study in general: Both acute and convalescent COVID-19 samples were obtained from the United States, Italy and Spain.

CDR3 length: 12 residues. V was clipped by 7 bases and J by 0 bases, with 8 bases between them. CDR1 is SGHKS, CDR2 YYEKEE, per germline (reference sequence). How the authors handled the data: The authors estimated nucleated cell counts from reference gene primer amplification. Here immunoSEQ multiplex PCR was the method, and the copy in TCRdb shows in-frame clones only, minus some. V, J and clone size derive from that table, while D and trimming were established from the DNA sequence. The data hold 150,000 to 250,000 clones, with around 82% observed a single time. Researchers sorted participants into cohorts using their self-reported clinical history. Either two negative PCRs, clearance, or symptom resolution qualified Cohort 3 donors as recovered. This clone was seen a few times.

The chain has TRBV5-5 and TRBJ2-7; no clear D gene. The material sequenced was PBMCs or T cells enriched from blood (not recorded which). The sequence was collected from a man aged 40-50 years who had recovered from COVID-19. CDR3 DNA: TGTGCCAGCCGAGCAAGCTCCTACGAGCAGTACTTC. It codes for CASRASSYEQYF.